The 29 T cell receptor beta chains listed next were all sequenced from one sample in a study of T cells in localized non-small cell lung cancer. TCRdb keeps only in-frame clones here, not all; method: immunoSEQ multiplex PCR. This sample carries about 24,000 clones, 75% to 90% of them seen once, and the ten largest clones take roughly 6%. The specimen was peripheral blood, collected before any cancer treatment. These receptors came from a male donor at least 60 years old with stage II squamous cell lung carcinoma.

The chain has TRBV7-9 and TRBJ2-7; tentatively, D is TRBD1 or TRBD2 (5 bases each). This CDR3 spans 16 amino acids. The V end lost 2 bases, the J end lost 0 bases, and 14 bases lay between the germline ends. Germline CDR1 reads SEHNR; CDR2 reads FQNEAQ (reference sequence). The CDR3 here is CASSLPGGRSSYEQYF. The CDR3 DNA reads TGTGCCAGCAGCTTACCTGGGGGAAGGAGCTCCTACGAGCAGTACTTC.

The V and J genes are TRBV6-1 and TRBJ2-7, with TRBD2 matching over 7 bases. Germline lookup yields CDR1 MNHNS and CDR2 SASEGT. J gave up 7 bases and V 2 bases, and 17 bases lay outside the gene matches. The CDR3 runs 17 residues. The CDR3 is CASSEPIRREWDREQYF. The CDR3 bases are TGTGCCAGCAGTGAACCCATCCGGCGGGAGTGGGATCGGGAGCAGTACTTC.

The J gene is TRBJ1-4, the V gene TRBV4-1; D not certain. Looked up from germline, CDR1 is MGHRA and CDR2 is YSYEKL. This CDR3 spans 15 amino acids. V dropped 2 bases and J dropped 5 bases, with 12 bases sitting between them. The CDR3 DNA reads TGCGCCAGCAGCCAATCCCGGGGTGAAAATGAAAAACTGTTTTTT. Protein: CASSQSRGENEKLFF.

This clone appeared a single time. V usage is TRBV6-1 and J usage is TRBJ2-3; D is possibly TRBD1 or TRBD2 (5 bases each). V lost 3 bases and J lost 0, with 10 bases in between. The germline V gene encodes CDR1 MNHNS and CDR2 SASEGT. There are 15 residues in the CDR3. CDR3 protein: CASSDVGASTDTQYF. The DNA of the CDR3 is TGTGCCAGCAGTGATGTCGGGGCTAGCACAGATACGCAGTATTTT.

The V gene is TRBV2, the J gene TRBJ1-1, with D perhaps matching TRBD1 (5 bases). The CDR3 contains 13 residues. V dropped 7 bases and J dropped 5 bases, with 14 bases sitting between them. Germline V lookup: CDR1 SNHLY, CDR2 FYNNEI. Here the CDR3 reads CASTLGEGTEAFF. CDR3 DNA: TGTGCCAGCACGTTGGGGGAGGGGACTGAAGCTTTCTTT.

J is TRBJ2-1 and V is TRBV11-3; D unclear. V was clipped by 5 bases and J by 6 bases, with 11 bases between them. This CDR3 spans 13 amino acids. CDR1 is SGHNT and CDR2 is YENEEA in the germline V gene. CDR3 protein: CASSLGPVNEQFF. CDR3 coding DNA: TGTGCCAGCAGCCTAGGACCGGTCAATGAGCAGTTCTTC.

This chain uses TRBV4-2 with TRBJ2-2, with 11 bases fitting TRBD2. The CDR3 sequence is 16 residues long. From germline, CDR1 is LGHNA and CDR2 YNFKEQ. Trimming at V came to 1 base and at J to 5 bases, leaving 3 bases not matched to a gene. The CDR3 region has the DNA TGTGCCAGCAGCCAAGGGGTAGCGGGGGGGACCGGGGAGCTGTTTTTT. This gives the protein CASSQGVAGGTGELFF.

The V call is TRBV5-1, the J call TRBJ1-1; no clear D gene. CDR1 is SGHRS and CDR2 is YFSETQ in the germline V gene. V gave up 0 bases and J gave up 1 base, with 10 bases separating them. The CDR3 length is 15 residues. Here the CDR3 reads CASSLERSQNTEAFF. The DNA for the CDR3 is TGCGCCAGCAGCTTGGAACGGTCCCAGAACACTGAAGCTTTCTTT.

CDR3 DNA sequence: TGTGCCAGCAGCTCCCGGGGGAGCGGGACTAGCACAGATACGCAGTATTTT. Translation: CASSSRGSGTSTDTQYF. The chain employs TRBV7-2 and TRBJ2-3; 7 bases are a match to TRBD2. V trimming: 4 bases; J trimming: 0 bases; junction bases outside the gene matches: 10. The germline CDR1 and CDR2 sequences are SGHTA and FQGNSA. CDR3 length: 17 amino acids. Looking up the rest from reference TRBV7-2 and TRBJ2-3 gives the full variable domain: GAGVSQSPSNKVTEKGKDVELRCDPISGHTALYWYRQSLGQGLEFLIYFQGNSAPDKSGLPSDRFSAERTGGSVSTLTIQRTQQEDSAVYLCASSSRGSGTSTDTQYFGPGTRLTVL.

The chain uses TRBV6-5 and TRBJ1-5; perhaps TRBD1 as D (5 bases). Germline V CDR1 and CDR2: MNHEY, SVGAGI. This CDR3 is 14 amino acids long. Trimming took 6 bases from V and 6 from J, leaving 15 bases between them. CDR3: CASSPTPGGQPQHF. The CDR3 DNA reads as TGTGCCAGCAGCCCTACCCCGGGGGGTCAGCCCCAGCATTTT.

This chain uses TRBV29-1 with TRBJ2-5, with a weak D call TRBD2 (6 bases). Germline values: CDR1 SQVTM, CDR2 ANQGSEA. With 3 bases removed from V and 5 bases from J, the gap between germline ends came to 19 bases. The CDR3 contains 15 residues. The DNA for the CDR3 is TGCAGCGTTGATTCTAGTGGCGGCGGGGTGGAGACCCAGTACTTC. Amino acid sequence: CSVDSSGGGVETQYF.

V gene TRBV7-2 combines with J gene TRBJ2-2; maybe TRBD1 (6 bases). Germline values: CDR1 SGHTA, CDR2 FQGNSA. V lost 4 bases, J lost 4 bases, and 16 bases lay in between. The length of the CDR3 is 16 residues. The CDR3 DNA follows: TGTGCCAGCAGCTCTAAGGGGGTGCGAGGCACCGGGGAGCTGTTTTTT. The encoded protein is CASSSKGVRGTGELFF.

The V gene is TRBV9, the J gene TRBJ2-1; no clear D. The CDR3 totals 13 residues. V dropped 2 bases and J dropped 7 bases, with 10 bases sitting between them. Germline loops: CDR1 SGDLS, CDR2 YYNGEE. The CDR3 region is CASSVGTPNEQFF. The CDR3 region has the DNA TGTGCCAGCAGCGTGGGTACCCCGAATGAGCAGTTCTTC.

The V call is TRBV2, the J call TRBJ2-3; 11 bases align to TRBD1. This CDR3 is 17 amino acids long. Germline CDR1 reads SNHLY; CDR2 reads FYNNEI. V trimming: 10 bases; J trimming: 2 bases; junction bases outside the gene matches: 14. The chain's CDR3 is CATLKKGQGAITDTQYF. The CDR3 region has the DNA TGTGCCACCTTAAAGAAAGGACAGGGGGCCATCACAGATACGCAGTATTTT.

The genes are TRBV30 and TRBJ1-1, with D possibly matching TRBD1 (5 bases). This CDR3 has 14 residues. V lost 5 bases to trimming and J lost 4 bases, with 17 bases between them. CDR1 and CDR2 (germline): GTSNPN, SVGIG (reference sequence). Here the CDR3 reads CAWAQGRPGTEAFF. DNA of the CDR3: TGTGCCTGGGCCCAGGGACGGCCGGGCACTGAAGCTTTCTTT.

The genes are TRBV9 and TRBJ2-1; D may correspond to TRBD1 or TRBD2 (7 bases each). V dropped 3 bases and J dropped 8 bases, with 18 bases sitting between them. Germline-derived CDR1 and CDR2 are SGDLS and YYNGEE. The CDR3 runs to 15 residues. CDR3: CASSAEGAGVYEQFF. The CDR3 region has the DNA TGTGCCAGCAGCGCCGAGGGGGCGGGGGTCTATGAGCAGTTCTTC.

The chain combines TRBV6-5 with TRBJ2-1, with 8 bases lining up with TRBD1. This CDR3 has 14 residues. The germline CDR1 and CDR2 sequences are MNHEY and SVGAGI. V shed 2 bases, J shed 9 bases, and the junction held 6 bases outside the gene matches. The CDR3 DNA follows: TGTGCCAGCAGTTACCCTGGACAGGGACGTGAGCAGTTCTTC. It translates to CASSYPGQGREQFF.

The CDR3 here is CASSLDGGKTEAFF. In nucleotides, the CDR3 is TGCGCCAGCAGCTTGGATGGAGGTAAGACTGAAGCTTTCTTT. The rearrangement joins TRBV5-1 to TRBJ1-1; D is undetermined. V was pared by 0 bases and J by 5 bases, with 11 bases between. CDR1 and CDR2 from the germline V gene are SGHRS and YFSETQ. The CDR3 has 14 residues.

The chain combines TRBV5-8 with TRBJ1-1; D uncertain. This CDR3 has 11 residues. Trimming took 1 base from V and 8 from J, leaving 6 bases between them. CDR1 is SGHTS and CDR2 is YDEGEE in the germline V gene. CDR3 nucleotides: TGTGCCAGCAGCTTGCGCTCCGAAGCTTTCTTT. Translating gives CASSLRSEAFF.

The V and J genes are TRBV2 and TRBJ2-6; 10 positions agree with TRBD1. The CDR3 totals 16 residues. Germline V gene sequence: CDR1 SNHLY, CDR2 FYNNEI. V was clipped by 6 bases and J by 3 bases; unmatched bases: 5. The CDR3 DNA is TGTGCCAGCAGCCGGGACAGGGGAGTTGGGGCCAACGTCCTGACTTTC. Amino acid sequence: CASSRDRGVGANVLTF. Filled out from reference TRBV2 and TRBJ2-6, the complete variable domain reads EPEVTQTPSHQVTQMGQEVILRCVPISNHLYFYWYRQILGQKVEFLVSFYNNEISEKSEIFDDQFSVERPDGSNFTLKIRSTKLEDSAMYFCASSRDRGVGANVLTFGAGSRLTVL.

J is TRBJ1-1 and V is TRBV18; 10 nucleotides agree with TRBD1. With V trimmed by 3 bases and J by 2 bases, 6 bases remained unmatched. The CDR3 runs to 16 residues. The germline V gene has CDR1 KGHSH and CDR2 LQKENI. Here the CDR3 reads CASSPGQGGYNTEAFF. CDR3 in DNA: TGTGCCAGCTCACCCGGACAGGGGGGATACAACACTGAAGCTTTCTTT.

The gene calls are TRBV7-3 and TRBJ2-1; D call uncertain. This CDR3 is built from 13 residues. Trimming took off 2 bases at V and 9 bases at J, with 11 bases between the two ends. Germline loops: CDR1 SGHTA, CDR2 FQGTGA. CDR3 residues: CASSLLSNGEQFF. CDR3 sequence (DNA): TGTGCCAGCAGCTTACTCTCGAACGGTGAGCAGTTCTTC.

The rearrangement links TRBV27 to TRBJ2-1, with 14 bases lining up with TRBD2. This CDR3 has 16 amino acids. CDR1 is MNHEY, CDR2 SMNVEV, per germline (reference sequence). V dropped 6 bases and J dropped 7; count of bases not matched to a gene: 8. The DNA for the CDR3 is TGTGCCAGCAGCCTCCTGACTAGCGGGAGGGCAAATGAGCAGTTCTTC. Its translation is CASSLLTSGRANEQFF.

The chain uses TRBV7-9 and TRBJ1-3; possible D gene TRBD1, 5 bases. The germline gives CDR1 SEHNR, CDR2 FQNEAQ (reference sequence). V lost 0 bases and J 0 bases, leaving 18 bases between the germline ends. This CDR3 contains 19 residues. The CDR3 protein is CASSLARWGRGDSGNTIYF. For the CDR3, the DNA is TGTGCCAGCAGCTTAGCGCGGTGGGGCCGGGGTGACTCTGGAAACACCATATATTTT.

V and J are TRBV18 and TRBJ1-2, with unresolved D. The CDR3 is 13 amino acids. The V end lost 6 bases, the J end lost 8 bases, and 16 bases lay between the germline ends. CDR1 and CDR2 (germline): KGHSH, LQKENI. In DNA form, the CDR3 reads TGTGCCAGCTCCCCATTTGGCGTGGACGGCTACACCTTC. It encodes CASSPFGVDGYTF.

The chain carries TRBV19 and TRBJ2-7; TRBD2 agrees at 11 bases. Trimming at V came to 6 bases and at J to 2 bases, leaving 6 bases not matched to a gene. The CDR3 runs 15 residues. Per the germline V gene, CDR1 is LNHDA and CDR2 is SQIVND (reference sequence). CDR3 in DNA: TGTGCCAGTAGCCCCCTAGCGGGAGGCGCCTACGAGCAGTACTTC. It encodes CASSPLAGGAYEQYF.

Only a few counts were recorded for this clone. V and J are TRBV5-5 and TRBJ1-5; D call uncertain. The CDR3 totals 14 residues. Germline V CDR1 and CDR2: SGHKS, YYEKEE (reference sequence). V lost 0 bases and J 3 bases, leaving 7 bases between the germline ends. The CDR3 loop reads CASSLDVVNQPQHF. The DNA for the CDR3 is TGTGCCAGCAGCTTGGACGTAGTCAATCAGCCCCAGCATTTT.

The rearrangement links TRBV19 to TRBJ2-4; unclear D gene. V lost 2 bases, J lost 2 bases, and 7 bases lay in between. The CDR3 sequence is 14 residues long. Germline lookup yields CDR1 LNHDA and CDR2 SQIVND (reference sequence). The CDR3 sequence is CASSIPETKNIQYF. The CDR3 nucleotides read TGTGCCAGTAGTATACCGGAAACCAAAAACATTCAGTACTTC.

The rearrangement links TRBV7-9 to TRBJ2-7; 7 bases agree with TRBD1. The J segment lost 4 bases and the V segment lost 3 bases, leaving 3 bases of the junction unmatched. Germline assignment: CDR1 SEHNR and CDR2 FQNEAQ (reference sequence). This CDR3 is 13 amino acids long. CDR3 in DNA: TGTGCCAGCAGCTTCACAGGGGATTACGAGCAGTACTTC. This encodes CASSFTGDYEQYF. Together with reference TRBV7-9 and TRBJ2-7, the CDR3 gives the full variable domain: DTGVSQNPRHKITKRGQNVTFRCDPISEHNRLYWYRQTLGQGPEFLTYFQNEAQLEKSRLLSDRFSAERPKGSFSTLEIQRTEQGDSAMYLCASSFTGDYEQYFGPGTRLTVT.